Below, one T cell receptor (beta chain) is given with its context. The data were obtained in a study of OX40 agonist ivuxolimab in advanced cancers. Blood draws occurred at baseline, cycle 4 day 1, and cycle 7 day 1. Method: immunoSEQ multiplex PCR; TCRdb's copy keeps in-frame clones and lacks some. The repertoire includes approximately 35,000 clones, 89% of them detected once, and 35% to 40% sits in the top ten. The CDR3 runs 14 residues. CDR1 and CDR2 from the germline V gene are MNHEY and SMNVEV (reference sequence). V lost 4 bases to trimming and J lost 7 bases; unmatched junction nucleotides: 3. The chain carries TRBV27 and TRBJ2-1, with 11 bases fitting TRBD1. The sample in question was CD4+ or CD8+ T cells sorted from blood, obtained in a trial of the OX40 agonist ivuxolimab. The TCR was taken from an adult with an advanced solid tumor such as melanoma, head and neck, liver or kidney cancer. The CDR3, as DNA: TGTGCCAGCAGTTACGGACAGGGGGCGAATGAGCAGTTCTTC. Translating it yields CASSYGQGANEQFF.